This T cell receptor beta chain was observed in a study of glioma-infiltrating T cells after dendritic cell vaccination. Documented time point: after dendritic cell vaccination, including at tumor progression/relapse. V lost 4 bases and J lost 2; bases outside the gene matches: 6. This CDR3 region has 15 residues. Per the germline V gene, CDR1 is GTSNPN and CDR2 is SVGIG (reference sequence). Method: immunoSEQ multiplex PCR; TCRdb's copy keeps in-frame clones and lacks some. Altogether roughly 100,000 clones are present, 90% being singletons, with the ten largest covering roughly 2.5%. The chain combines TRBV30 with TRBJ2-3, with 10 positions matching TRBD1. The sequenced sample was blood, obtained after dendritic cell vaccination. The TCR was taken from a human donor with glioblastoma. The DNA of the CDR3 is TGTGCCTGGACCGGGACAGGGGCTGACACAGATACGCAGTATTTT. Its protein is CAWTGTGADTDTQYF.